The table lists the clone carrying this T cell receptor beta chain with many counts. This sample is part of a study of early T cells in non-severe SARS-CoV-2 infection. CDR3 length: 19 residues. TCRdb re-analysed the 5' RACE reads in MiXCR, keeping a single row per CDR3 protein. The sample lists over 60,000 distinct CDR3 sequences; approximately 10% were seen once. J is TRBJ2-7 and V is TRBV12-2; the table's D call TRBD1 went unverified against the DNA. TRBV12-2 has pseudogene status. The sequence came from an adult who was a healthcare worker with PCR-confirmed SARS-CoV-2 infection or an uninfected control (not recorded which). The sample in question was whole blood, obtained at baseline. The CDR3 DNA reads TGTGCAAGTCGCTTACCCACAGGTCTGGACGCCGCCGGTCACTACGAGCAGTACTTC. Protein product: CASRLPTGLDAAGHYEQYF.